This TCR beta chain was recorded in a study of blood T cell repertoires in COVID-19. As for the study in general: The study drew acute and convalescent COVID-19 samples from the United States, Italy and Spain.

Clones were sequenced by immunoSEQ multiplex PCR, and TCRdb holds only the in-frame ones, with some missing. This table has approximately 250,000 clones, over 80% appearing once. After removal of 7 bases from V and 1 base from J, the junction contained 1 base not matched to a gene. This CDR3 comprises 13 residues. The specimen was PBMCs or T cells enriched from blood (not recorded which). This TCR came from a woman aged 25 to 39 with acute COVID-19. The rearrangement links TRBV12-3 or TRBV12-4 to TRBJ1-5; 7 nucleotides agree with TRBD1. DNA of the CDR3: TGTGCCAGCACGGGACAGAGCAATCAGCCCCAGCATTTT. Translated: CASTGQSNQPQHF.